This T cell receptor beta chain comes out of a study of blood T cell repertoires in COVID-19 (dated by TCRdb to 2018 to 2021). Regarding the complete study: Collaborator samples came from the United States, Italy and Spain and covered acute and convalescent phases of COVID-19. The prospective study material was composed of cDNA or gDNA derived from T cells, B-cell-depleted T cells, or PBMCs. Deeply sampled blood TCRbeta repertoires from subjects exposed to, actively infected with, or recovered from COVID-19 were included in the dataset. The repertoires were released in a freely available public database meant as a resource for research on the immune response to SARS-CoV-2. The samples were drawn from the first 160 participants of the ongoing ImmuneRACE study and from 1,200 or so subjects provided by 6 global collaborators. A de-identified subject ID, COVID-19 status, age in years and sex were almost always included in the sample metadata. Where available, HLA class I and class II types were taken from metadata supplied by the sample provider and were not determined by assay-based typing. Study-wide conclusions, independent of this receptor: How much clinical and demographic metadata was included differed by source and by participant, and the metadata was provided uncurated.

Participants in the prospective study were aged 18 to 89 years, lived in about two dozen United States geographic areas, and enrolled through a virtual design. Cohort assignment in the prospective study relied on participant-reported clinical history from a screening survey and a study questionnaire. Recovered participants in ImmuneRACE Cohort 3 were defined as having two consecutive negative NP/OP PCR tests, clearance from a healthcare professional, or resolution of symptoms. In the prospective study, whole blood, serum and a nasopharyngeal or oropharyngeal swab were collected from each participant by mobile phlebotomists. Over an approximately two-month period, participants in the prospective study had the option of providing additional blood draws and questionnaires. Blood samples from the prospective study were shipped frozen or at room temperature prior to DNA extraction. Remarks on this clone: Its antigen target is currently unknown. Per-base qualities were not stored, and no clone one base away is much larger.

The junction shows trimming of 0 bases on V and 4 bases on J, and the gene matches do not reach 6 bases of it. CDR1 and CDR2 (SGHKS, YYEKEE) derive from the germline V gene (reference sequence). The CDR3 covers 16 residues, taking in both the cysteine and the phenylalanine. The only DNA kept is the CDR3, 48 bases in frame from the first base. The immunoSEQ Assay, a bias-controlled multiplex PCR, was used to amplify TCRbeta CDR3 regions from genomic DNA. The authors' pipeline ran thus. Nucleated cell counts per sample were estimated from amplification of reference gene primers within the assay. To quantify the absolute abundance of each unique TCRbeta CDR3 rearrangement, sequence reads were collapsed and filtered. For each sample, productive Simpson clonality was calculated as the square root of Simpson's diversity index across productive rearrangements. Entries here come from immuneACCESS through TCRdb and include only in-frame sequences with V and J called. Some clones fail to appear in such tables; in the studies checked, an unresolved V gene covers under half of the shortfall, and the cause of the remainder is unknown. V and J calls and clone size are those listed in that table; D and trimming were worked out from the DNA. The sample contains 230,000 or so clones, about 87% of them found a single time. The ten largest clonotypes hold roughly 2.5% of the sample.

The sequenced material came from PBMCs or T cells enriched from blood (not recorded which). The sequence is built from TRBV5-5 and TRBJ2-5, with 10 bases matching TRBD2. The clonotype was recovered from a woman aged 25 to 39 who had recovered from COVID-19. The nucleotide sequence reads TGTGCCAGCAGCTTGGGGAGAGCGGGGGGGCTAGAGACCCAGTACTTC. This translates into CASSLGRAGGLETQYF.